These 11 T cell receptor beta chains came from one sample sequenced in a study of T cells after yellow fever vaccination. Each CDR3 protein is one row after TCRdb ran MiXCR on the 5' RACE reads. The data hold hundreds of thousands of distinct CDR3 sequences, with 12% observed a single time. Sequencing was performed on PBMCs, taken on the day of the yellow fever booster vaccination. Source of these receptors: a man under 40 who received the YFV17D yellow fever vaccine.

This clonotype was seen only a few times. The CDR3 nucleotides are TGTGCCAGCGCCGCGGGACTAGCGGGACATAAGCAGTACTTC. This gives the protein CASAAGLAGHKQYF. V is TRBV6-2 or TRBV6-3 and J is TRBJ2-7; the match to TRBD2 covers 13 bases. V shed 8 bases and J 8 bases; nucleotides not matched to a gene: 9. Germline loops: CDR1 MNHEY, CDR2 SVGEGT. This CDR3 has 14 residues.

In its sample, this clonotype was seen a few times. The gene calls are TRBV9 and TRBJ2-1, with 9 bases matching TRBD2. Germline loops: CDR1 SGDLS, CDR2 YYNGEE. Trimming took 2 bases from V and 1 from J; bases not matched to a gene: 4. The CDR3 runs 16 residues. For the CDR3, the DNA is TGTGCCAGCAGCGTCGAGGCGGGAGGGTCCTACAATGAGCAGTTCTTC. Encoded protein: CASSVEAGGSYNEQFF.

This clonotype was seen a handful of times. The chain employs TRBV4-3 and TRBJ2-7; D is unclear. V shed 0 bases and J shed 3 bases, with 6 bases lying between them. The CDR3 has 13 residues. CDR1 is LGHNA and CDR2 is YSLEER in the germline V gene. CDR3 loop: CASSQDMGYEQYF. CDR3 nucleotides: TGCGCCAGCAGCCAAGATATGGGCTACGAGCAGTACTTC.

The chain employs TRBV5-1 and TRBJ2-3; the match to TRBD2 covers 7 bases. The CDR3 has 15 residues. V was clipped by 4 bases and J by 0 bases; unmatched bases: 5. The germline CDR1 and CDR2 sequences are SGHRS and YFSETQ. CDR3 coding DNA: TGCGCCAGCAGCGGAGGACTAGTTAGCACAGATACGCAGTATTTT. It encodes CASSGGLVSTDTQYF.

This clonotype was counted a few times. The gene calls are TRBV20-1 and TRBJ2-3; 11 bases agree with TRBD2. V lost 6 bases, J lost 3 bases, and 8 bases stayed unmatched. The CDR3 contains 15 residues. The germline V gene has CDR1 DFQATT and CDR2 SNEGSKA (reference sequence). The CDR3 DNA reads as TGCAGTGCGAGAACTACTAGCGGGAGTACAGATACGCAGTATTTT. Its protein is CSARTTSGSTDTQYF.

In nucleotides, the CDR3 is TGCAGTGCTAGAGCCTCGGCTAGCGGGAGATATAACGAGCAGTACTTC. Amino acid sequence: CSARASASGRYNEQYF. V is TRBV20-1 and J is TRBJ2-7, with 10 positions matching TRBD2. The CDR3 covers 16 residues. After removal of 1 base from V and 5 bases from J, the junction contained 11 bases not matched to a gene. Germline V CDR1 and CDR2: DFQATT, SNEGSKA (reference sequence).

This clonotype was observed a handful of times. The chain has TRBV6-2 or TRBV6-3 and TRBJ2-2; no firm D call. V was pared by 6 bases and J by 4 bases, with 6 bases between. The CDR3 covers 12 residues. CDR1 MNHEY and CDR2 SVGEGT come from the germline V gene. The CDR3 reads CASRPATGELFF. CDR3 nucleotide sequence: TGTGCCAGCAGACCTGCCACCGGGGAGCTGTTTTTT.

This clonotype occurred a few times. The J gene is TRBJ1-1, the V gene TRBV25-1; D remains unclear. The CDR3 length is 14 residues. Germline CDR1 and CDR2: MGHDK and SYGVNS. Trimming pared 6 bases from V and 0 bases from J, leaving 11 bases between. The CDR3 protein is CASSDEGMNTEAFF. CDR3 bases: TGTGCCAGCAGCGACGAGGGTATGAACACTGAAGCTTTCTTT.

The chain couples TRBV5-1 to TRBJ2-2; 7 bases match TRBD2. V shed 5 bases and J 0 bases; nucleotides not matched to a gene: 4. Germline values: CDR1 SGHRS, CDR2 YFSETQ. This CDR3 has 15 amino acids. CDR3 amino acids: CASRSGLTNTGELFF. CDR3 nucleotide sequence: TGCGCCAGCAGATCGGGACTAACGAACACCGGGGAGCTGTTTTTT. Based on the CDR3 plus reference TRBV5-1 and TRBJ2-2, the full variable domain is KAGVTQTPRYLIKTRGQQVTLSCSPISGHRSVSWYQQTPGQGLQFLFEYFSETQRNKGNFPGRFSGRQFSNSRSEMNVSTLELGDSALYLCASRSGLTNTGELFFGEGSRLTVL.

This clonotype was seen a few times. The chain joins TRBV6-5 to TRBJ2-1, with 10 bases fitting TRBD2. This CDR3 is built from 16 residues. Germline-derived CDR1 and CDR2 are MNHEY and SVGAGI. The ends lost 0 bases at V and 7 bases at J; junction bases unmatched: 6. In DNA, the CDR3 is TGTGCCAGCAGTTACTCGTCTAGCGGGAGAGGAAATGAGCAGTTCTTC. This encodes CASSYSSSGRGNEQFF.

This clonotype was detected only a few times. The chain recombines TRBV7-9 with TRBJ2-2; D is ambiguous. CDR1 and CDR2 from the germline V gene are SEHNR and FQNEAQ (reference sequence). Trimming took off 11 bases at V and 6 bases at J, with 13 bases between the two ends. The CDR3 runs to 12 residues. In nucleotides, the CDR3 is TGTGCCCCAGAAGGCCACCCCGGGGAGCTGTTTTTT. As protein: CAPEGHPGELFF.